Listed here is a single T cell receptor beta chain. As handled by the study authors: Researchers report that nucleated cell counts were estimated from reference gene primer amplification. Produced via immunoSEQ multiplex PCR; TCRdb's table is partial and in-frame only. V, J and clone size derive from that table, while D and trimming were established from the DNA sequence. The profile covers about 240,000 clones, with roughly nine tenths appearing a single time and approximately 7.9% taken by the ten largest. Trimming removed 3 bases at V and 3 bases at J, with 14 bases between. The CDR3 spans 15 residues. CDR1 is LGHDT and CDR2 is YNNKEL in the germline V gene (reference sequence). This sample was included in a study of blood T cell repertoires in COVID-19. Study summary: Acute and convalescent COVID-19 specimens originated in the United States, Italy and Spain. Nucleic acid was either cDNA or gDNA, and it came from T cells, B-cell-depleted T cells, or PBMCs.

The chain is built from TRBV3-1 (or the pseudogene TRBV3-2) and TRBJ1-2; D remains unclear. This clonotype originated in a man in his sixties who had recovered from COVID-19. The sample comprised peripheral blood. This CDR3 is CASSHRQPGDYGYTF. The DNA for the CDR3 is TGTGCCAGCAGCCACCGGCAGCCCGGGGACTATGGCTACACCTTC.